This T cell receptor (beta chain) was found in a study of blood T cells in healthy people across ages. This clonotype has a single count. The junction departs from the called germline gene at one end, perhaps through a read error. Germline CDR1 reads WNHNN; CDR2 reads SYGVQD (reference sequence). This CDR3 comprises 16 residues. With a J-beta primer mix and a sample-barcoded 5' primer, a second PCR ran about 6 to 11 cycles. TCRdb re-analysed the 5' RACE reads in MiXCR, keeping a single row per CDR3 protein. The sample consists of about 830,000 distinct CDR3 sequences, roughly 64% of them appearing once. Investigators took around 10 milliliters of peripheral blood from every donor.

The V call is TRBV10-1, the J call TRBJ2-5, with D tentatively TRBD1 or TRBD2 (5 bases each). This sequence originates from a man aged 25-45 years in good health. The specimen was blood. CDR3 region: CASINGGGGRSGTQYF. CDR3 in DNA: TGTGCCAGCATAAATGGGGGTGGCGGACGGTCTGGGACCCAGTACTTC.